This TCR beta chain was profiled in a study of CD8 T cells in ankylosing spondylitis. The germline V and J ends were trimmed by 2 bases and 2 bases, with 12 bases remaining between them. Germline V gene sequence: CDR1 SGHAT, CDR2 FQNNGV. CDR3 length: 16 residues. General study points: Some of the motif variants had earlier been found in reactive arthritis patients' fluid and blood. Significant enrichment of disease-linked clones was reportedly seen in matched ankylosing spondylitis synovial fluid. Several highly homologous variants made up a TCR beta motif, and this motif appeared characteristic of ankylosing spondylitis blood. Disease-linked clones proved CD8+ and comparatively uncommon in peripheral blood.

This clonotype came up many times. Its target is not known. From the 5' RACE reads, TCRdb called clonotypes with MiXCR, one entry per CDR3 protein. Of 200,000 to 250,000 distinct CDR3 sequences listed, about 10% are singletons. The sequencing sample was made of blood, either unsorted or a sorted T cell fraction (not recorded which). The chain combines TRBV11-2 with TRBJ1-4, with D unresolved. The clonotype was recovered from a male donor with ankylosing spondylitis or in good health (not recorded which). CDR3 coding DNA: TGTGCCAGCAGCTTACACGGTGGAGGGACTAATGAAAAACTGTTTTTT. It yields the protein CASSLHGGGTNEKLFF.